In its sample, the clone carrying this T cell receptor beta chain was seen a few times. The target antigen is unknown. Gene labels here are mouse ones. The CDR3 end falls 4 residues outside the read, so it is completed with the germline J gene. Reverse transcription of extracted RNA yielded cDNA, which provided the sequencing template. Assay used: immunoSEQ multiplex PCR; TCRdb lists only in-frame clones, some missing. This sample shows about 270,000 clones and no singletons; roughly 1.2% rests with the ten largest. Researchers sorted pooled cutaneous lymph node cells on the basis of CD4, CD8alpha, NKG2D, NKG2ACE and other markers. These data originate in a study of CD8+ T cells in alopecia areata. Overall study context: It was roughly 6-10-week-old female C3H/HeJ mice that received skin from roughly 6-12-month-old C3H/HeJ graft donors with spontaneous alopecia.

Broader study findings: Scalp specimens additionally yield sequences from normal skin's resident alphabeta T cells. Lesional scalp, especially alopecia totalis/universalis, showed higher clonality than normal scalp.

CDR1 is NSHNY, CDR2 SYGAGN, per germline. The CDR3 covers 14 residues. The receptor was derived from a C3H/HeJ mouse with alopecia areata. The strain is characterized by the MHC haplotype H2-k. Sequenced sample: CD4+ T cells sorted from a lymph node. J is TRBJ2-7 and V is TRBV13-1; D is unclear. CDR3 DNA (partial): TGTGCCAGCAGTGAAGCGTCAGGAGGGTAT. Translating gives CASSEASGGY. The complete CDR3 protein is CASSEASGGYEQYF.